Listed below are T cell receptor beta chains from one sample, sequenced in a study of T cells expressing NK-cell markers. TCRdb reprocessed the 5' RACE reads and reports one entry per CDR3 protein, with no DNA. The table lists roughly 300,000 distinct CDR3 sequences. The sample consisted of blood T cells: a sorted CD56 or NKG2C T cell subset, CD4+ or CD8+ T cells, or bulk PBMC T cells (not recorded which). The receptors were sampled from a woman aged 18 to 75 in good health. The CDR3 runs from the conserved cysteine through the conserved F or W.

j_call: TRBJ2-2; v_call: TRBV12-3/TRBV12-4; cdr3_aa: CASRDSGTGELFF
j_call: TRBJ2-1; v_call: TRBV7-2; cdr3_aa: CASSPGVRGREQFF
j_call: TRBJ2-4; v_call: TRBV4-3; cdr3_aa: CASQPGVAKNIQYF
j_call: TRBJ2-7; v_call: TRBV28; cdr3_aa: CASRPTTGGAYEQYF
j_call: TRBJ2-2; v_call: TRBV25-1; cdr3_aa: CASSEGGGNTGELFF
j_call: TRBJ2-1; v_call: TRBV4-1; cdr3_aa: CASSQRGGQGAYNEQFF
j_call: TRBJ1-1; v_call: TRBV19; cdr3_aa: CASSIPGGTNTEAFF
j_call: TRBJ2-3; v_call: TRBV5-5; cdr3_aa: CASSPFLTSGGPDTQYF
j_call: TRBJ1-1; v_call: TRBV4-2; cdr3_aa: CASSKRGGRRTEAFF
j_call: TRBJ1-6; v_call: TRBV18; cdr3_aa: CASSPGQIYNSPLHF
j_call: TRBJ2-7; v_call: TRBV28; cdr3_aa: CASSSGIPYEQYF
j_call: TRBJ2-7; v_call: TRBV20-1; cdr3_aa: CSARKPGLLVEQYF
j_call: TRBJ2-1; v_call: TRBV5-8; cdr3_aa: CASSFRGAPYNEQFF
j_call: TRBJ2-1; v_call: TRBV7-9; cdr3_aa: CASSFLGFDNEQFF
j_call: TRBJ2-7; v_call: TRBV20-1; cdr3_aa: CSARDRLAAYEQYF
j_call: TRBJ2-5; v_call: TRBV6-5; cdr3_aa: CASSGGGGREETQYF
j_call: TRBJ2-2; v_call: TRBV5-5; cdr3_aa: CASSSPEGFTGELFF
j_call: TRBJ2-1; v_call: TRBV5-1; cdr3_aa: CASSLYGTSGEKIEQFF
j_call: TRBJ2-7; v_call: TRBV5-1; cdr3_aa: CATATASYEQYF
j_call: TRBJ2-7; v_call: TRBV6-1; cdr3_aa: CASRRLAGATTDEQYF
j_call: TRBJ1-5; v_call: TRBV20-1; cdr3_aa: CSASRTGVSNQPQHF
j_call: TRBJ2-5; v_call: TRBV20-1; cdr3_aa: CSAPLIGQETQYF
j_call: TRBJ1-5; v_call: TRBV6-6; cdr3_aa: CASISTPVQPQHF
j_call: TRBJ1-6; v_call: TRBV18; cdr3_aa: CASSPPGQQSSPLHF
j_call: TRBJ2-7; v_call: TRBV6-2/TRBV6-3; cdr3_aa: CASSFTGGNPYEQYF
j_call: TRBJ2-2; v_call: TRBV20-1; cdr3_aa: CSVRPLAFGELFF
j_call: TRBJ1-4; v_call: TRBV18; cdr3_aa: CASSRTGRPTNEKLFF
j_call: TRBJ1-4; v_call: TRBV5-6; cdr3_aa: CASSLRTPTNEKLFF
j_call: TRBJ1-2; v_call: TRBV6-2/TRBV6-3; cdr3_aa: CASTRQGFLYGYTF
j_call: TRBJ2-1; v_call: TRBV20-1; cdr3_aa: CSARQSSYNEQFF
j_call: TRBJ1-1; v_call: TRBV20-1; cdr3_aa: CSASSGTEAFF
j_call: TRBJ1-1; v_call: TRBV6-5; cdr3_aa: CASSSRTGGLEAFF
j_call: TRBJ1-6; v_call: TRBV12-3/TRBV12-4; cdr3_aa: CASSPDRDNSPLHF
j_call: TRBJ1-5; v_call: TRBV10-3; cdr3_aa: CAISPGQSQPQHF
j_call: TRBJ2-5; v_call: TRBV6-1; cdr3_aa: CASSSDRGPQETQYF
j_call: TRBJ2-3; v_call: TRBV5-1; cdr3_aa: CASSSEGGRKADTQYF
j_call: TRBJ1-1; v_call: TRBV29-1; cdr3_aa: CSGGMGNTEAFF
j_call: TRBJ1-2; v_call: TRBV3-1; cdr3_aa: CASSQDTLRPGYTF
j_call: TRBJ2-3; v_call: TRBV25-1; cdr3_aa: CASSFLSGRKDTQYF
j_call: TRBJ1-1; v_call: TRBV18; cdr3_aa: CASSPPSSSGLMNTEAFF
j_call: TRBJ2-1; v_call: TRBV2; cdr3_aa: CASSEGTSGYNEQFF
j_call: TRBJ2-1; v_call: TRBV6-5; cdr3_aa: CASSSFVGQFF
j_call: TRBJ2-3; v_call: TRBV12-3/TRBV12-4; cdr3_aa: CASKGFPDTQYF
j_call: TRBJ2-1; v_call: TRBV11-3; cdr3_aa: CASSLGEGPYNEQFF
j_call: TRBJ1-2; v_call: TRBV10-3; cdr3_aa: CAISEDSYGYTF